The 10 T cell receptor beta chains below were found in one sample sequenced in a study of T cell clonality in common variable immunodeficiency (dated by TCRdb to 2014 to 2015). The method behind the library was the immunoSEQ multiplex PCR assay. What TCRdb holds here is the immuneACCESS table cut down to in-frame rearrangements. Part of the clones is not present; checked against another copy, under half of the missing clones reflect an unresolved V gene, and the others are unexplained. The sample comprises approximately 44,000 clones, and every one was counted more than once. The top ten hold about 3% of the sample. The sequenced sample consisted of peripheral blood mononuclear cells. Receptors originate from a person between 18 and 69 years old in good health.

This clone was recorded many times. The missing CDR3 end, 3 residues past where the read stops, is filled in from the germline J gene. The gene calls are TRBV7-6 and TRBJ2-3; 9 nucleotides align to TRBD2. V shed 5 bases and J 6 bases; nucleotides not matched to a gene: 6. Germline V gene sequence: CDR1 SGHVS, CDR2 FNYEAQ. The CDR3 runs to 14 residues. The CDR3 region is CASSHSGSWDTQYF. The part of the CDR3 DNA that was read is TGTGCCAGCAGCCATAGCGGGAGCTGGGATACG. The full variable domain, in which reference TRBV7-6 and TRBJ2-3 provide the parts outside the CDR3, is GAGVSQSPRYKVTKRGQDVALRCDPISGHVSLYWYRQALGQGPEFLTYFNYEAQQDKSGLPNDRFSAERPEGSISTLTIQRTEQRDSAMYRCASSHSGSWDTQYFGPGTRLTVL.

This clone has only a few counts. The missing CDR3 end, 3 residues past where the read stops, is filled in from the germline J gene. V gene TRBV27 combines with J gene TRBJ2-7; 8 bases align to TRBD2. V shed 1 base and J 0 bases; nucleotides not matched to a gene: 8. The germline gives CDR1 MNHEY, CDR2 SMNVEV (reference sequence). CDR3 length: 17 residues. The DNA read from the CDR3 is TGTGCCAGCAGTTTATTGGTGGCTAGCGGGCCCTCCTACGAG. Translation: CASSLLVASGPSYE. In full, the CDR3 is CASSLLVASGPSYEQYF.

This clone has more than one count but fewer than ten. Sequencing ends 3 residues short of the CDR3 end; the germline J gene provides the rest. The chain couples TRBV2 to TRBJ2-5; D may be TRBD2 (5 bases). The germline gives CDR1 SNHLY, CDR2 FYNNEI. This CDR3 contains 14 residues. Trimming left V 2 bases short and J 5 bases short, with 12 bases between. CDR3 DNA (partial): TGTGCCAGCAGTGAATATACGGGGTTTGAGACC. The encoded protein is CASSEYTGFET. In full, the CDR3 reads CASSEYTGFETQYF.

This clone was picked up many times. The sequence runs out 3 residues before the end of the CDR3; the remainder is reconstructed from the germline J gene. The J gene is TRBJ1-4, the V gene TRBV7-2; D unresolved. Deletions cut 2 bases from V and 0 bases from J, with 4 bases between. The CDR3 sequence is 14 residues long. Germline CDR1 and CDR2: SGHTA and FQGNSA. The CDR3 sequence is CASSLRATNEKLFF. The sequenced part of the CDR3 DNA is TGTGCCAGCAGCTTAAGGGCAACTAATGAAAAA.

This clone was picked up many times. Read data end 3 residues before the CDR3 end; the end is taken from the germline J gene. The rearrangement joins TRBV7-9 to TRBJ2-4; 10 bases line up with TRBD1. The V and J ends lost 5 bases and 5 bases, in that order; junction bases with no gene match: 6. Germline V gives CDR1 SEHNR, CDR2 FQNEAQ (reference sequence). The CDR3 is made up of 15 amino acids. Here the CDR3 reads CASSPGDRGQNIQYF. CDR3 DNA (partial): TGTGCCAGCAGCCCTGGGGACAGGGGACAAAACATT.

This clone was recorded many times. The CDR3 end lies 3 residues beyond the end of the read and is filled in from the germline J gene. V usage is TRBV19 and J usage is TRBJ1-5; D not certain. The CDR3 totals 16 residues. Germline values: CDR1 LNHDA, CDR2 SQIVND (reference sequence). Trimming took off 6 bases at V and 4 bases at J, with 19 bases between the two ends. Partial CDR3 DNA: TGTGCCAGTAGGACCGGAGTTGGCGTAGGGAATCAGCCC. It encodes CASRTGVGVGNQP. The CDR3 reads in full as CASRTGVGVGNQPQHF.

A word on this clone: With the read ending 3 residues before the CDR3 end, the germline J gene is used to fill in that end. V and J are TRBV7-2 and TRBJ2-3; 14 nucleotides match TRBD2. J gave up 4 bases and V 0 bases, and 3 bases lay outside the gene matches. The CDR3 covers 17 residues. CDR1 and CDR2 from the germline V gene are SGHTA and FQGNSA. CDR3 bases read: TGTGCCAGCAGCTTAGCCGGGACTAGCGGGAGTGCAGATACG. It specifies CASSLAGTSGSADT. The CDR3 in its entirety is CASSLAGTSGSADTQYF.

In this sample, this clone turned up a few times. The read is 3 residues too short to cover the CDR3 end, so that end is filled in from the germline J gene. The chain combines TRBV7-8 with TRBJ2-1; D call uncertain. V lost 1 base and J lost 8, with 21 bases in between. From germline, CDR1 is SGHVS and CDR2 FQNEAQ. The CDR3 consists of 17 residues. Incomplete CDR3 DNA: TGTGCCAGCAGCTTAGAGAGCCGGGTGGCTAATTTGGATGAG. Amino acid sequence: CASSLESRVANLDE. The entire CDR3 sequence reads CASSLESRVANLDEQFF.

This clone was counted at least ten times. The CDR3 extends 3 residues past the end of the read, so its final part is completed from the germline J gene. V usage is TRBV2 and J usage is TRBJ1-5; TRBD1 might be the D (5 bases). V was shortened by 2 bases and J by 0 bases, with 8 bases between the two germline ends. CDR3 size: 15 residues. CDR1 and CDR2 (germline): SNHLY, FYNNEI. The CDR3 region is CASSEQGRSNQPQHF. The DNA read from the CDR3 is TGTGCCAGCAGTGAACAGGGCCGTAGCAATCAGCCC.

This clone was counted ten times or more. The read comes to an end 3 residues before the CDR3 does, leaving the germline J gene to fill in the end. This sequence joins TRBV6-2 or TRBV6-3 and TRBJ1-5; D is uncertain. V was pared by 2 bases and J by 7 bases, with 6 bases between. The germline gives CDR1 MNHEY, CDR2 SVGEGT. The CDR3 is 12 amino acids. The CDR3 region is CASSYARQPQHF. CDR3 DNA, as far as it was read: TGTGCCAGCAGTTACGCCAGACAGCCC.